What follows are 7 T cell receptor beta chains derived from one specimen sequenced in a study of blood T cell repertoires in COVID-19. Assay: immunoSEQ multiplex PCR; the TCRdb copy retains only in-frame clones and omits some. This table holds 200,000 to 300,000 clones, more than 80% found once. Specimen: peripheral blood. Source of these receptors: an elderly woman with COVID-19, enrolled during active disease.

This sequence joins TRBV10-2 and TRBJ2-3; 14 nucleotides agree with TRBD2. Germline CDR1 WSHSY, CDR2 SAAADI. The CDR3 is 18 amino acids. Losses at the gene ends were 5 bases for V and 1 base for J; bases not matched to a gene: 8. Written as DNA, the CDR3 is TGCGCCAGCAGTAAATCCGGGACTAGCGGGAGTGGCACAGATACGCAGTATTTT. It specifies CASSKSGTSGSGTDTQYF.

This rearrangement joins TRBV30 to TRBJ2-7, with D tentatively TRBD2 (6 bases). The V and J ends lost 6 bases and 0 bases respectively, with 15 bases between them. Germline loops: CDR1 GTSNPN, CDR2 SVGIG (reference sequence). The CDR3 runs to 14 residues. In DNA form, the CDR3 reads TGTGCCTGCTCTGGACGGGAGAGCTCCTACGAGCAGTACTTC. Protein product: CACSGRESSYEQYF.

Here the CDR3 reads CASLREGVRVNTEAFF. CDR3 nucleotides: TGTGCCAGCCTGAGGGAGGGGGTTCGGGTGAACACTGAAGCTTTCTTT. The V and J genes are TRBV2 and TRBJ1-1; D is perhaps TRBD1 (6 bases). Germline loops: CDR1 SNHLY, CDR2 FYNNEI. This CDR3 comprises 16 residues. V lost 8 bases to trimming and J lost 0 bases, with 19 bases between them.

The rearrangement joins TRBV24-1 to TRBJ2-5; TRBD2 agrees at 7 bases. The ends lost 2 bases at V and 4 bases at J; junction bases unmatched: 9. CDR3 length: 16 residues. Germline loops: CDR1 KGHDR, CDR2 SFDVKD. The CDR3 reads CATSDSAWTRTETQYF. CDR3 nucleotides: TGTGCCACCAGTGATTCCGCCTGGACTAGGACAGAGACCCAGTACTTC.

V and J are TRBV15 and TRBJ2-7; D might be TRBD1 (6 bases). V was shortened by 0 bases and J by 2 bases, with 14 bases between the two germline ends. The germline V gene encodes CDR1 LNHNV and CDR2 YYDKDF (reference sequence). The CDR3 spans 16 residues. The CDR3 here is CATSRDHRVGAYEQYF. The CDR3 DNA is TGTGCCACCAGCAGAGATCACAGGGTCGGGGCCTACGAGCAGTACTTC.

The chain combines TRBV4-1 with TRBJ2-3, with TRBD2 matching over 14 bases. CDR1 and CDR2 from the germline V gene are MGHRA and YSYEKL. CDR3 length: 17 residues. V shed 4 bases and J 5 bases; nucleotides not matched to a gene: 8. The CDR3 DNA reads as TGCGCCAGCAGCCTAGGGACTAGCGGGAGAAGCGGAGATACGCAGTATTTT. Protein product: CASSLGTSGRSGDTQYF.

The chain combines TRBV3-1 (or the pseudogene TRBV3-2) with TRBJ2-5, with D perhaps TRBD2 (5 bases). CDR3 length: 13 residues. The V and J ends lost 2 bases and 4 bases respectively, with 8 bases between them. Per germline, CDR1 LGHDT and CDR2 YNNKEL (reference sequence). The CDR3 DNA reads TGTGCCAGCAGCCAACGGGGTGGAGAGACCCAGTACTTC. Translation: CASSQRGGETQYF.